The 6 T cell receptor beta chains in this list originate from one sample, sequenced in a study of cytomegalovirus exposure and HLA in healthy donors. The PCR used 60 Vbeta and 13 Jbeta primers. This table comes from immunoSEQ multiplex PCR, and its TCRdb copy is limited to in-frame clones, with some not included. The sample records around 100,000 clones, approximately 80% being singletons. Sequences were obtained from PBMCs. Every receptor here comes from a woman aged 40-49 years in good health and CMV-seropositive.

The chain carries TRBV5-1 and TRBJ1-4; D is unresolved. Looked up from germline, CDR1 is SGHRS and CDR2 is YFSETQ. V lost 2 bases and J lost 0, with 17 bases in between. The CDR3 totals 18 residues. The CDR3 sequence: CASSFWSPLGATNEKLFF. In DNA, the CDR3 is TGCGCCAGCAGCTTTTGGTCCCCCCTCGGGGCAACTAATGAAAAACTGTTTTTT.

This rearrangement joins TRBV29-1 to TRBJ2-1, with D tentatively TRBD2 (6 bases). The CDR3 is 13 amino acids. Trimming shortened V by 7 bases and J by 6 bases, and 16 bases separated the two germline ends. Germline V gives CDR1 SQVTM, CDR2 ANQGSEA. For the CDR3, the DNA is TGCAGCGCCCAGGGAGGTCAATTCAATGAGCAGTTCTTC. Encoded protein: CSAQGGQFNEQFF.

The chain links TRBV5-1 to TRBJ2-7; no definite D call. The CDR3 contains 13 residues. V was trimmed by 1 base and J by 1 base, leaving 6 bases between them. Germline CDR1 and CDR2: SGHRS and YFSETQ. CDR3 sequence (DNA): TGCGCCAGCAGCTTGAGTACTTCCTACGAGCAGTACTTC. Its protein product is CASSLSTSYEQYF.

The rearrangement joins TRBV6-1 to TRBJ1-2; D possibly corresponds to TRBD1 (5 bases). With 6 bases removed from V and 1 base from J, the gap between germline ends came to 9 bases. CDR3 length equals 13 residues. Per germline, CDR1 MNHNS and CDR2 SASEGT. The DNA for the CDR3 is TGTGCCAGCAGGTATGACAGTAACTATGGCTACACCTTC. Protein sequence: CASRYDSNYGYTF.

The chain combines TRBV28 with TRBJ2-1; 8 nucleotides align to TRBD2. Germline CDR1 and CDR2: MDHEN and SYDVKM. This CDR3 has 16 amino acids. Losses at the gene ends were 6 bases for V and 7 bases for J; bases not matched to a gene: 14. CDR3 sequence: CASRQLLAAPQNEQFF. CDR3 DNA: TGTGCCAGCAGGCAGCTACTAGCGGCCCCTCAAAATGAGCAGTTCTTC.

The chain employs TRBV11-2 and TRBJ2-1, with D possibly matching TRBD1 (6 bases). The V gene lost 5 bases and the J gene lost 9 bases, with 14 bases spanning the gap. Germline assignment: CDR1 SGHAT and CDR2 FQNNGV. This CDR3 comprises 13 residues. Here the CDR3 DNA reads TGTGCCAGCAGCAGGGCACAGGGCCGTGAGCAGTTCTTC. Amino acids: CASSRAQGREQFF.